The rows below give T cell receptor beta chains drawn from one sample of a study of T cells after yellow fever vaccination. TCRdb independently ran MiXCR on the 5' RACE reads; one entry per CDR3 protein. The sample consists of some 320,000 distinct CDR3 sequences, around 10% of them appearing once. The sample was CD4+ T cells sorted from PBMCs, taken 45 days after the yellow fever booster vaccination. All receptors come from a man between 18 and 29 years old who received the YFV17D yellow fever vaccine. Both conserved end residues are part of each CDR3. Each record gives: J gene, clone size, D gene, V gene, CDR3 DNA, CDR3 protein. The D gene is left open where the match is weak. Clone size is not always given. Where it is, it says once, few, many or a class for expanded clones.

>TRBJ2-2|.|.|TRBV12-2
TGTGCAAGTCGCTTAAAGACAGGGCTTACCGGGGAGCTGTTTTTT
CASRLKTGLTGELFF
>TRBJ1-2|many|.|TRBV20-1
TGCAGTGCTAGAGATTACAGGCTCTATGGCTACACCTTC
CSARDYRLYGYTF
>TRBJ1-1|few|.|TRBV7-2
TGTGCCAGCAGTGTGGGGGCAAACACTGAAGCTTTCTTT
CASSVGANTEAFF
>TRBJ1-6|few|.|TRBV6-5
TGTGCCAGCAGTTACGGGGGGTATTCACCCCTCCACTTT
CASSYGGYSPLHF
>TRBJ2-1|.|.|TRBV7-6
TGTGCCAGCAGCCCATCCTTGGGGTCCAGCGCCTACAATGAGCAGTTCTTC
CASSPSLGSSAYNEQFF
>TRBJ2-7|many|.|TRBV5-1
TGCGCCAGCAGCTTGATAGGCGGGGCCCCCTACGAGCAGTACTTC
CASSLIGGAPYEQYF
>TRBJ1-1|few|.|TRBV5-5
TGTGCCAGCAGCCAGGACACCTTGAACACTGAAGCTTTCTTT
CASSQDTLNTEAFF
>TRBJ1-1|.|.|TRBV4-1
TGCGCCAGCAGCCAACGAGGGCACGGACAGCTGAACACTGAAGCTTTCTTT
CASSQRGHGQLNTEAFF
>TRBJ2-1|.|.|TRBV11-3
TGTGCCAGCAGCTTACGCGGGCAGAGCTCCTACAATGAGCAGTTCTTC
CASSLRGQSSYNEQFF
>TRBJ2-5|few|.|TRBV12-3/TRBV12-4
TGTGCCAGCAGTTTGAGTCTTCAGGGCGATGAGACCCAGTACTTC
CASSLSLQGDETQYF
>TRBJ2-3|few|TRBD2|TRBV20-1
TGCAGTGCCCCAAATAGCGGGGGCACAGATACGCAGTATTTT
CSAPNSGGTDTQYF
>TRBJ2-3|many|.|TRBV7-9
TGTGCCAGCAGCTTTACGGCTAGCACAGATACGCAGTATTTT
CASSFTASTDTQYF
>TRBJ1-2|few|TRBD1|TRBV4-2
TGTGCCAGCAGCCGAAACAGGGGTAATGGCTACACCTTC
CASSRNRGNGYTF
>TRBJ1-6|few|.|TRBV7-2
TGTGCCAGCAGCCGGACCAGTTATAATTCACCCCTCCACTTT
CASSRTSYNSPLHF
>TRBJ2-1|.|TRBD1|TRBV25-1
TGTGCCAGCAGTGAGGGATATTCTGGGACAGGGATCCATGAGCAGTTCTTC
CASSEGYSGTGIHEQFF
>TRBJ1-2|few|TRBD1|TRBV5-4
TGTGCCAGCAGGGCAACAGGGGTCAACTATGGCTACACCTTC
CASRATGVNYGYTF
>TRBJ2-7|.|.|TRBV6-5
TGTGCCAGCAGTTACTCGAGGGGGGGATTACTAACCTACGAGCAGTACTTC
CASSYSRGGLLTYEQYF
>TRBJ2-5|.|.|TRBV5-1
TGCGCCAGCAGCTTGGGTGACGGGGGGCCGGAGACCCAGTACTTC
CASSLGDGGPETQYF
>TRBJ2-5|.|.|TRBV5-5
TGTGCCAGCAACCCGCCCGGTGCGGTTATAAGGACCCAGTACTTC
CASNPPGAVIRTQYF
>TRBJ1-6|few|TRBD1|TRBV10-3
TGTGCCATCAGGGGACAGGCGGGAAATTCACCCCTCCACTTT
CAIRGQAGNSPLHF
>TRBJ2-1|many|TRBD2|TRBV4-2
TGTGCCAGCAGCCAAGATGCCCTCTCTGCCATAGCGGGGGCATACAATGAGCAGTTCTTC
CASSQDALSAIAGAYNEQFF
>TRBJ1-5|.|.|TRBV20-1
TGCAGTGCTGGCGACGGATCGTACATAAATCAGCCCCAGCATTTT
CSAGDGSYINQPQHF
>TRBJ2-1|.|TRBD2|TRBV5-6
TGTGCCAGCAGCTTAAAGGGAGGGTCTTACAATGAGCAGTTCTTC
CASSLKGGSYNEQFF
>TRBJ1-1|many|.|TRBV11-2
TGTGCCAGCAGCTTAGGTTCGGCTCCCGACCGAGAAGCTTTCTTT
CASSLGSAPDREAFF
>TRBJ1-2|.|.|TRBV20-1
TGCAGTGCTGCCCCTAGTGGGGGAGCAAACTATGGCTACACCTTC
CSAAPSGGANYGYTF
>TRBJ1-5|many|.|TRBV27
TGTGCCAGCAGAAGGGCTGGAAGCAATCAGCCCCAGCATTTT
CASRRAGSNQPQHF
>TRBJ2-1|.|.|TRBV7-2
TGTGCCAGCAGCCAGGCTGGAACCTACAATGAGCAGTTCTTC
CASSQAGTYNEQFF
>TRBJ1-2|.|.|TRBV5-1
TGCGCCAGCAGCCCGGAGGAGGGTCGGGATGGCTACACCTTC
CASSPEEGRDGYTF
>TRBJ1-2|.|.|TRBV28
TGTGCCAGCAGTTTATACCCCCCGGGGTCCTATGGCTACACCTTC
CASSLYPPGSYGYTF
>TRBJ2-7|few|.|TRBV12-3/TRBV12-4
TGTGCCAGCAGTTTTGAGGAGCTTTACTACGAGCAGTACTTC
CASSFEELYYEQYF
>TRBJ1-3|few|.|TRBV10-3
TGTGCCACCCAAACGCTCTCTGGAAACACCATATATTTT
CATQTLSGNTIYF